Listed below are T cell receptor beta chains from one sample, sequenced in a study of T cell changes during pregnancy in multiple sclerosis. Assay used: immunoSEQ multiplex PCR; TCRdb lists only in-frame clones, some missing. Found here are about 21,000 clones, 75% to 95% of them singletons; the top ten hold 0.55% to 0.7%. Source: CD4+ T cells from peripheral blood mononuclear cells, taken in the third trimester of pregnancy. Receptors were obtained from a female donor with multiple sclerosis, enrolled in a pregnancy study. The CDR3 runs from the conserved cysteine through the conserved F or W. D genes are given only for firm matches. Size tells how often a clone was seen (once, few, many) or the class of an expanded clone, and some rows leave it out.

j_call v_call d_call clone_size cdr3_nt cdr3_aa
TRBJ2-7 TRBV19 TRBD1 once TGTGCCAGTAGTATAAGCGTGGACAGGGGTGTTTACGAGCAGTACTTC CASSISVDRGVYEQYF
TRBJ2-1 TRBV10-1 TRBD2 NA TGCGCCAGCTCCTTAGCGGGGATGGCCGGCAATGAGCAGTTCTTC CASSLAGMAGNEQFF
TRBJ1-1 TRBV5-6 TRBD1 NA TGTGCCAGCAGCTCCACAGGGGCAAACACTGAAGCTTTCTTT CASSSTGANTEAFF
TRBJ2-5 TRBV5-4 TRBD2 once TGTGCCAGCACGTTCGCGGGGGGCCGGGAGACCCAGTACTTC CASTFAGGRETQYF
TRBJ2-7 TRBV7-2 TRBD1 NA TGTGCCAGCAGCGTAACCGGGACAGTTTCCTACGAGCAGTACTTC CASSVTGTVSYEQYF
TRBJ1-2 TRBV19 NA NA TGTGCCAGTAGTGAACACCTCTATGGCTACACCTTC CASSEHLYGYTF
TRBJ2-5 TRBV5-1 NA NA TGCGCCAGCAGCTTGGCCCAGGGTGGGACCCAGTACTTC CASSLAQGGTQYF
TRBJ1-1 TRBV5-1 NA NA TGCGCCAGCAGCCCCCTAGGCAGGGCCTTCACCTTGAACACTGAAGCTTTCTTT CASSPLGRAFTLNTEAFF
TRBJ1-2 TRBV7-6 NA NA TGTGCCAGCAGCTTAACGTGGAATCCGTCGGGCTATGGCTACACCTTC CASSLTWNPSGYGYTF
TRBJ1-5 TRBV5-1 NA NA TGCGCCAGCAGCCGGGAGGCAGGCAATCAGCCCCAGCATTTT CASSREAGNQPQHF
TRBJ1-2 TRBV5-1 NA NA TGCGCCAGCAGCCAGGGGCCTCTTTATGGCTACACCTTC CASSQGPLYGYTF
TRBJ2-5 TRBV11-3 NA NA TGTGCCAGCAGCTTAGGTGGCAGCCAAGAGACCCAGTACTTC CASSLGGSQETQYF
TRBJ2-7 TRBV5-1 TRBD2 NA TGCGCCAGCAGCTTGCCTTCAACCCTAGCGGGGGTCAACGAGCAGTACTTC CASSLPSTLAGVNEQYF
TRBJ1-1 TRBV9 NA NA TGTGCCAGCAGCATCTCCGGGGGGAACACTGAAGCTTTCTTT CASSISGGNTEAFF
TRBJ2-3 TRBV7-2 NA NA TGTGCCAGCACCAAAACAGGATACAGCACAGATACGCAGTATTTT CASTKTGYSTDTQYF
TRBJ2-7 TRBV4-3 NA NA TGCGCCAGCAGCCAAGAAATCGGGCAGGGAGGATGGCAGTACTTC CASSQEIGQGGWQYF
TRBJ2-2 TRBV28 NA NA TGTGCCAGCAGTTTATTCGGCGGGCTGTTTTTT CASSLFGGLFF
TRBJ2-3 TRBV5-8 NA once TGTGCCAGCAGCTTGAGACAGGGAGGCGCAGATACGCAGTATTTT CASSLRQGGADTQYF
TRBJ2-7 TRBV2 NA NA TGTGCCAGCAGTGATCAGGGAGCGGGCTACGAGCAGTACTTC CASSDQGAGYEQYF
TRBJ1-1 TRBV5-1 NA NA TGCGCCAGCAACGGGGAGAGTGAAGCTTTCTTT CASNGESEAFF
TRBJ1-1 TRBV29-1 NA NA TGCAGCGCCGTTAGGACAGAAGAAGCTTTCTTT CSAVRTEEAFF
TRBJ1-5 TRBV5-1 NA NA TGCGCCAGCAGCTTATCAGGTTATAGCAATCAGCCCCAGCATTTT CASSLSGYSNQPQHF
TRBJ2-3 TRBV13 TRBD2 NA TGTGCCAGCAGCCTATACCAACTAGCGGGGGGGCAGTATTTT CASSLYQLAGGQYF
TRBJ2-5 TRBV5-4 NA NA TGTGCCAGCAGCTTGGAGGAGGGACAGCAAGAGACCCAGTACTTC CASSLEEGQQETQYF
TRBJ2-3 TRBV2 NA NA TGTGCCAGCAGTTTCGAGGATACGCAGTATTTT CASSFEDTQYF
TRBJ1-6 TRBV28 NA few TGTGCCAGCAGTTTAAGGGGAAATTCACCCCTCCACTTT CASSLRGNSPLHF
TRBJ2-1 TRBV7-2 NA NA TGTGCCAGCAGCCTCTTATACAATGAGCAGTTCTTC CASSLLYNEQFF
TRBJ2-4 TRBV5-4 TRBD2 NA TGTGCCAGCAGCCAGGGAGGGCTACTAGCCAAAAACATTCAGTACTTC CASSQGGLLAKNIQYF
TRBJ1-5 TRBV5-5 NA NA TGTGCCAGCAGCCCTGCGGACAGCCGGAGTAGTCAGCCCCAGCATTTT CASSPADSRSSQPQHF
TRBJ1-1 TRBV6-5 NA NA TGTGCCAGCAGTTACTCGAATCGGGGAGGGACTGAAGCTTTCTTT CASSYSNRGGTEAFF
TRBJ2-7 TRBV5-4 NA NA TGTGCCAGCACCCCGAGCTACGAGCAGTACTTC CASTPSYEQYF
TRBJ2-2 TRBV30 TRBD1 NA TGTGCCTGGAGGCGGACAGGGGCGAACACCGGGGAGCTGTTTTTT CAWRRTGANTGELFF
TRBJ1-5 TRBV4-1 NA NA TGCGCCAGCAGCCCCTACAGGGATAGCAATCAGCCCCAGCATTTT CASSPYRDSNQPQHF
TRBJ1-6 TRBV5-1 TRBD1 NA TGCGCCAGCAGCCGAACTGACAGGGGTGATTCACCCCTCCACTTT CASSRTDRGDSPLHF
TRBJ2-7 TRBV7-6 NA NA TGTGCCAGCAGCTCCTTACCGGGAAGGTCCGAGCAGTACTTC CASSSLPGRSEQYF
TRBJ1-4 TRBV9 NA NA TGTGCCAGCAGCCCCGCGGGGCGGGGGGAAAAACTGTTTTTT CASSPAGRGEKLFF
TRBJ2-1 TRBV7-9 TRBD2 NA TGTGCCAGCAGCTTAGCGCTGGCGGGGGCCTACAATGAGCAGTTCTTC CASSLALAGAYNEQFF
TRBJ1-2 TRBV6-6 TRBD1 NA TGTGCCAGCAGTTCATGGGGACAGTTCGTTGGGGGCTACACCTTC CASSSWGQFVGGYTF
TRBJ2-2 TRBV28 NA NA TGTGCCAGCAGTTTACTCCTAAACACCGGGGAGCTGTTTTTT CASSLLLNTGELFF
TRBJ2-3 TRBV19 NA NA TGTGCCAGTAGTATAAAGTTCACACGCACAGATACGCAGTATTTT CASSIKFTRTDTQYF
TRBJ1-2 TRBV5-1 TRBD1 NA TGCGCCAGCAGCTTGGTAGGGGGCTTGTCTAACTATGGCTACACCTTC CASSLVGGLSNYGYTF
TRBJ2-1 TRBV5-4 TRBD2 NA TGTGCCAGCAGTCTACGGGGGGGCCCTTCCCATGAGCAGTTCTTC CASSLRGGPSHEQFF
TRBJ2-3 TRBV11-3 NA NA TGTGCCAGCAGCTTATATGGGGGCAGCACAGATACGCAGTATTTT CASSLYGGSTDTQYF